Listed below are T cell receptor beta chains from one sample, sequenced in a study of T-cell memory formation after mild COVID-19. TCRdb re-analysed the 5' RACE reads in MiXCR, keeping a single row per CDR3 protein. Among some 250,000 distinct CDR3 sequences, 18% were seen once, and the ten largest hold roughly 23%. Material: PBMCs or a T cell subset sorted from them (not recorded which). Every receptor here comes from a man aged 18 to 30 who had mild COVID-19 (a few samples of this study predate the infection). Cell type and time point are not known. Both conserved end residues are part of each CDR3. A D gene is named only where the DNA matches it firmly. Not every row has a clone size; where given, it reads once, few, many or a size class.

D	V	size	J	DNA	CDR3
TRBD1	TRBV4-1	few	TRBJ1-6	TGCGCCAGCAGCCAAGATTTATTCGGGATGGCAGGGGGGCGTTCACCCCTCCACTTT	CASSQDLFGMAGGRSPLHF
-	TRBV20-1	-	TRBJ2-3	TGCAGTGCTAGTGGGGCAGGCCGCACAGATACGCAGTATTTT	CSASGAGRTDTQYF
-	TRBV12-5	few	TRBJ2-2	TGTGCTAGTGGTGTGGGCCTTCCGAACACCGGGGAGCTGTTTTTT	CASGVGLPNTGELFF
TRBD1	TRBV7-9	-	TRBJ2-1	TGTGCCAGCAGCTCCCTCGGGACAGTTTTCAATGAGCAGTTCTTC	CASSSLGTVFNEQFF
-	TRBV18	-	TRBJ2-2	TGTGCCAGCTCACCACCGAGGAACACCGGGGAGCTGTTTTTT	CASSPPRNTGELFF
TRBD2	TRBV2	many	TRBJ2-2	TGTGCCAGTTCGGGACTAGCGAACACCGGGGAGCTGTTTTTT	CASSGLANTGELFF
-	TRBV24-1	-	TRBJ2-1	TGTGCCACCAGTGATTTTCAGGGCTTGGAGTTCTTC	CATSDFQGLEFF
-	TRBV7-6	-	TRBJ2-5	TGTGCCAGCAGCTTAGCGCCAGCGCGTCAAGAGACCCAGTACTTC	CASSLAPARQETQYF
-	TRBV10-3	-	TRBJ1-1	TGTGCCATCAGGGACGGGAACACTGAAGCTTTCTTT	CAIRDGNTEAFF
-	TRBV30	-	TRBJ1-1	TGTGCCTGGAGGGGTTCTGACGGACGGGAAGCTTTCTTT	CAWRGSDGREAFF
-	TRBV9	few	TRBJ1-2	TGTGCCAGCAGCACGACGGTCCAGCCGGGGGGCTACACCTTC	CASSTTVQPGGYTF
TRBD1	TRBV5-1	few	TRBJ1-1	TGCGCCAGCTCCCCGGAGGGGGCGACGAACACTGAAGCTTTCTTT	CASSPEGATNTEAFF
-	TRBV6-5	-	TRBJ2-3	TGTGCCAGCAGTTACGCAACTACTGATACGCAGTATTTT	CASSYATTDTQYF
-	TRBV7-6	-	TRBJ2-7	TGTGCCAGCAGCTTAGGCGGGCCCAGGGGATCCTACGAGCAGTACTTC	CASSLGGPRGSYEQYF
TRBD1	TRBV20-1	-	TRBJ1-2	TGCAGTGCTAGAGAGCAGGACAGGGCCTATGGCTACACCTTC	CSAREQDRAYGYTF
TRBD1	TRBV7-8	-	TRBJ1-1	TGTGCCAGCAGCCACCGGGACAGGATGCAGAACACTGAAGCTTTCTTT	CASSHRDRMQNTEAFF
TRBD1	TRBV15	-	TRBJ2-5	TGTGCCACCAGCCTGTCTACAGGGGGTGGAGAGACCCAGTACTTC	CATSLSTGGGETQYF
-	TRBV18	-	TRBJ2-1	TGTGCCAGCTCACTCCAGACGGACAATGAGCAGTTCTTC	CASSLQTDNEQFF
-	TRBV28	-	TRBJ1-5	TGTGCCAGCAGTTTAACGCATCAGCCCCAGCATTTT	CASSLTHQPQHF
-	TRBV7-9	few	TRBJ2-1	TGTGCCAGCAGCCCACGTTTAGGGAATGAGCAGTTCTTC	CASSPRLGNEQFF
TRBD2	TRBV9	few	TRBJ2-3	TGTGCCAGCAGCGCTGGAGGGGCGGGGGGCACAGATACGCAGTATTTT	CASSAGGAGGTDTQYF
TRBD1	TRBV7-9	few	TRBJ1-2	TGTGCCAGCAGCTTTTCAGGGGGATTCTATGGCTACACCTTC	CASSFSGGFYGYTF
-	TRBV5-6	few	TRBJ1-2	TGTGCCAGCAGCTTTCAGGGAGGCTACACCTTC	CASSFQGGYTF
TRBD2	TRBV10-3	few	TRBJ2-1	TGTGCCATCAGTGTATCTGCGGGGGGGCCGATCCATGAGCAGTTCTTC	CAISVSAGGPIHEQFF
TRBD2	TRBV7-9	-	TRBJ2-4	TGTGCCAGCAGCCCGAACCGGGACGGACTAGACATTCAGTACTTC	CASSPNRDGLDIQYF
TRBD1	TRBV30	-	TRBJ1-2	TGTGCCTGGAGTGTACTGAAGGCAGGGGGAGGGTATGGCTACACCTTC	CAWSVLKAGGGYGYTF
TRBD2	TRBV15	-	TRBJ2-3	TGTGCCACCAGCAGAGTCGGGACTAGCGGTCGGGATACGCAGTATTTT	CATSRVGTSGRDTQYF
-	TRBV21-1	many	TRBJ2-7	TGTGCCAGCAGCAATGGGCGGATCTACGAGCAGTACTTC	CASSNGRIYEQYF
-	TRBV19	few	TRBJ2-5	TGTGCCAGTAGTATAGGTTCGACTGGAGAGACCCAGTACTTC	CASSIGSTGETQYF
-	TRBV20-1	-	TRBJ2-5	TGCAGTGCTGCGAGAGTAGCGCGGGAGACCCAGTACTTC	CSAARVARETQYF
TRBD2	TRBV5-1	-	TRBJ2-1	TGCGCCAGCAGCTCCGGGACTAGCGGGGCCTACAATGAGCAGTTCTTC	CASSSGTSGAYNEQFF
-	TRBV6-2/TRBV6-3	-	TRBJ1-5	TGTGCCAGCAGTTACGGGCAGCTTAGCAATCAGCCCCAGCATTTT	CASSYGQLSNQPQHF
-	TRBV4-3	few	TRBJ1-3	TGCGCCAGCAGCCAAAAACTCGGGGTTACCCTCTGGGGAAACACCATATATTTT	CASSQKLGVTLWGNTIYF
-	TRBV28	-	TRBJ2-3	TGTGCCAGCTCCGGTGGCAGCAAGACTCGGGGTCAGGCAGATACGCAGTATTTT	CASSGGSKTRGQADTQYF
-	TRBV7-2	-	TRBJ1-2	TGTGCCAGCAGCACTACCTGGGGGGATGGCTACACCTTC	CASSTTWGDGYTF
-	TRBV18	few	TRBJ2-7	TGTGCCAGCTCACCTGACCCAGACTCCTACGAGCAGTACTTC	CASSPDPDSYEQYF
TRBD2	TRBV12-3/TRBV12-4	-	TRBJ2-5	TGTGCCAGTGGGACTAGCGGGGTCCAAGAGACCCAGTACTTC	CASGTSGVQETQYF
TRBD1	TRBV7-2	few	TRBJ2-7	TGTGCCAGCAGTCAGGTGGGGACAGGGTTGGGCGAGCAGTACTTC	CASSQVGTGLGEQYF
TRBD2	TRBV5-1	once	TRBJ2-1	TGCGCCAGCAGCTTGGTCATTAGCGGGGGGCGCGAGCAGTTCTTC	CASSLVISGGREQFF
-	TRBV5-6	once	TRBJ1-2	TGTGCCAGCAGCTTGTTCACCCCCCGGGGGGCGCGAGGCTACACCTTC	CASSLFTPRGARGYTF
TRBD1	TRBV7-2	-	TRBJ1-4	TGTGCCAGCAGTGCACAGGGGCTAGGGGCAGGGGAAAAACTGTTTTTT	CASSAQGLGAGEKLFF
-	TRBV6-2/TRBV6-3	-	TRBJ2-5	TGTGCCAGCAGTGAGCCCTACCAAGAGACCCAGTACTTC	CASSEPYQETQYF
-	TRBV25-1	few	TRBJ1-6	TGTGCCAGCAGTGACCCCTCGGAGGGGGGGCATTCACCCCTCCACTTT	CASSDPSEGGHSPLHF
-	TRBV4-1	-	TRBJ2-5	TGCGCCAGCAGCCAGGCGGGAGAGACCCAGTACTTC	CASSQAGETQYF
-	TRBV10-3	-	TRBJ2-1	TGTGCCATCAGTGCCGGGACCACCCAACCTCTTAATGAGCAGTTCTTC	CAISAGTTQPLNEQFF
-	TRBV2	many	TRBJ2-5	TGTGCCAGCAGTGAGGGACCCCCCGGGAACTACGAGACCCAGTACTTC	CASSEGPPGNYETQYF
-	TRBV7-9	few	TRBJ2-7	TGTGCCAGCAGCTCGGGGTCTGGCGAGCAGTACTTC	CASSSGSGEQYF
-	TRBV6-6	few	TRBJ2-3	TGTGCCAGCAACAGGATACTCGGAGATACGCAGTATTTT	CASNRILGDTQYF
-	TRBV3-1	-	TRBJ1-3	TGTGCCAGCAGCCTCCACTCGGGGGTGGGAAACACCATATATTTT	CASSLHSGVGNTIYF
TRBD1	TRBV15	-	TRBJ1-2	TGTGCCACCAGCAGGCGGGACAGGGAGATATATGGCTACACCTTC	CATSRRDREIYGYTF
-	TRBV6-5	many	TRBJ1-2	TGTGCCACTGGTCGGGCTAACTATGGCTACACCTTC	CATGRANYGYTF
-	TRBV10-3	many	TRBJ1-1	TGTGCCATCAGTGATCAGGGGAGAGGTGAAGCTTTCTTT	CAISDQGRGEAFF
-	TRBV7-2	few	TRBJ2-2	TGTGCCAGCAGCTTAGAAAATCGTAGGGAGCTGTTTTTT	CASSLENRRELFF
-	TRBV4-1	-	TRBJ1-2	TGCGCCAGCAGCCCAGGGCCGGGACCAATGGGGGGCTACACCTTC	CASSPGPGPMGGYTF
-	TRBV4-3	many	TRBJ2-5	TGCGCCAGCAGCCAAGTTGGGCAGGGGGGAGAGACCCAGTACTTC	CASSQVGQGGETQYF
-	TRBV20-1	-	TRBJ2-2	TGCAGTGCTAGAACCACAGGAGCCACCGGGGAGCTGTTTTTT	CSARTTGATGELFF
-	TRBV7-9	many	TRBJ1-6	TGTGCCAGCAGCTCCGGGGATCTTTCACCCCTCCACTTT	CASSSGDLSPLHF